The 12 T cell receptor beta chains given below trace back to one sample, sequenced in a study of T cell responses to AZD1222 COVID-19 vaccine. TCRdb's copy holds only in-frame clones and misses some; the assay was immunoSEQ multiplex PCR. The sample contains more than 85,000 clones, 86% of which appear only once. The specimen comprised peripheral blood, sampled on day 0 of AZD1222 vaccination. Every receptor here comes from an adult in good health.

The chain joins TRBV28 to TRBJ1-6; no clear D gene. The CDR3 runs 14 residues. Trimming stripped 5 bases from V and 1 base from J, with 6 bases between. CDR1 is MDHEN, CDR2 SYDVKM, per germline. The CDR3 region is CASSLPSYNSPLHF. Here the CDR3 DNA reads TGTGCCAGCAGTCTCCCTTCCTATAATTCACCCCTCCACTTT.

The CDR3 is CASRGDRPYEQYF. As DNA, the CDR3 is TGCGCCAGCAGGGGTGACAGACCCTACGAGCAGTACTTC. The J gene is TRBJ2-7, the V gene TRBV10-1, with TRBD1 as a possible D gene (5 bases). Per the germline V gene, CDR1 is WNHNN and CDR2 is SYGVQD (reference sequence). The ends were cut back, 6 bases at V and 2 bases at J, with 11 bases in the middle. The CDR3 spans 13 residues.

V usage is TRBV10-3 and J usage is TRBJ2-3; TRBD1 might be the D (5 bases). Germline CDR1 reads ENHRY; CDR2 reads SYGVKD. V lost 3 bases and J lost 3, with 10 bases in between. The CDR3 has 14 residues. CDR3 bases: TGTGCCATCAGTGACAGGGTGGAAACAGATACGCAGTATTTT. Translated, it gives CAISDRVETDTQYF.

The chain combines TRBV7-9 with TRBJ2-1; 8 bases align to TRBD2. The CDR3 is 15 residues long. CDR1 and CDR2 from the germline V gene are SEHNR and FQNEAQ (reference sequence). V shed 5 bases and J 6 bases; nucleotides not matched to a gene: 9. The CDR3 sequence is CASSLARGAGNEQFF. For the CDR3, the DNA is TGTGCCAGCAGCCTGGCGCGGGGGGCTGGCAATGAGCAGTTCTTC.

This sequence joins TRBV5-1 and TRBJ2-3, with 8 bases aligning to TRBD2. CDR3 size: 16 residues. The germline gives CDR1 SGHRS, CDR2 YFSETQ. Trimming cost V 2 bases and J 8 bases; bases outside gene matches: 13. CDR3 region: CASSFSAGVEGSTQYF. In DNA form, the CDR3 reads TGCGCCAGCAGCTTTTCAGCGGGGGTTGAGGGATCTACGCAGTATTTT.

The chain combines TRBV5-4 with TRBJ2-1; TRBD2 aligns across 13 bases. Germline V CDR1 and CDR2: SGHNT, YYREEE (reference sequence). The trim removed 0 bases at V and 10 bases at J, leaving 7 bases unmatched. The CDR3 is 16 amino acids. CDR3: CASSLDGLAGVREQFF. For the CDR3, the DNA is TGTGCCAGCAGCTTGGATGGACTAGCGGGAGTTAGGGAGCAGTTCTTC.

The chain recombines TRBV19 with TRBJ2-7, with 15 bases identical to TRBD2. The germline CDR1 and CDR2 sequences are LNHDA and SQIVND (reference sequence). The CDR3 consists of 17 residues. V shed 3 bases and J 2 bases; nucleotides not matched to a gene: 5. The CDR3 bases are TGTGCCAGTAGTATGGGACTAGCGGGAGGCCCCACCTACGAGCAGTACTTC. It specifies CASSMGLAGGPTYEQYF.

The J gene is TRBJ2-5, the V gene TRBV14, with D uncertain. The germline V gene encodes CDR1 SGHDN and CDR2 FVKESK. The CDR3 has 14 amino acids. V was cut by 1 base and J by 5 bases, with 11 bases left in between. The CDR3 spells CASSQVGGGETQYF. The DNA of the CDR3 is TGTGCCAGCAGCCAAGTAGGTGGTGGGGAGACCCAGTACTTC.

The chain recombines TRBV7-2 with TRBJ1-6; no clear D gene. CDR3 size: 17 residues. The germline V gene has CDR1 SGHTA and CDR2 FQGNSA. Trimming took 5 bases from V and 0 from J, leaving 14 bases between them. The CDR3 spells CASSLRPVSSYNSPLHF. The CDR3 DNA sequence: TGTGCCAGCAGCCTACGGCCCGTAAGCTCCTATAATTCACCCCTCCACTTT.

The chain couples TRBV7-3 to TRBJ2-1, with D possibly TRBD1 on 6 matching bases. Germline CDR1 and CDR2: SGHTA and FQGTGA. The CDR3 runs to 13 residues. Trimming left V 5 bases short and J 5 bases short, with 10 bases between. The CDR3 loop is CASSTTGNNEQFF. CDR3 in DNA: TGTGCCAGCAGCACCACAGGGAACAATGAGCAGTTCTTC.

This clone came up a few times. The chain links TRBV4-3 to TRBJ2-7; possibly TRBD2 for D (5 bases). Per germline, CDR1 LGHNA and CDR2 YSLEER. This CDR3 region has 16 residues. The V gene lost 0 bases and the J gene lost 0 bases, with 12 bases spanning the gap. CDR3 amino acids: CASSQDIGLISYEQYF. The CDR3 DNA sequence: TGCGCCAGCAGCCAAGATATAGGACTTATCTCCTACGAGCAGTACTTC.

The chain employs TRBV19 and TRBJ2-7, with D maybe TRBD1 (6 bases). CDR1 LNHDA and CDR2 SQIVND come from the germline V gene (reference sequence). V lost 6 bases and J lost 1, with 13 bases in between. The CDR3 spans 14 residues. The CDR3 bases are TGTGCCAGTAGCTTCGACAGGTTTTCCTACGAGCAGTACTTC. Translation gives CASSFDRFSYEQYF.